The 31 T cell receptor beta chains listed next were all sequenced from one sample in a study of cytomegalovirus exposure and HLA in healthy donors. In the PCR, 60 Vbeta and 13 Jbeta primers were used. Assay used: immunoSEQ multiplex PCR; TCRdb lists only in-frame clones, some missing. The sample records roughly 170,000 clones, 75% to 90% being singletons. Sequencing was carried out using PBMCs. The origin of the receptors is a woman between 50 and 59 years old in good health and CMV-seropositive.

The genes are TRBV11-2 and TRBJ2-3; D is ambiguous. Trimming left V 4 bases short and J 6 bases short, with 11 bases between. CDR1 and CDR2 from the germline V gene are SGHAT and FQNNGV. The CDR3 runs 13 residues. The CDR3 coding sequence is TGTGCCAGCAGCTCACTAAGGTCGGATACGCAGTATTTT. Its protein product is CASSSLRSDTQYF. Full variable domain (outside the CDR3, taken from reference TRBV11-2 and TRBJ2-3): EAGVAQSPRYKIIEKRQSVAFWCNPISGHATLYWYQQILGQGPKLLIQFQNNGVVDDSQLPKDRFSAERLKGVDSTLKIQPAKLEDSAVYLCASSSLRSDTQYFGPGTRLTVL.

V is TRBV6-5 and J is TRBJ2-7; 8 bases are a match to TRBD2. This CDR3 contains 14 residues. Per germline, CDR1 MNHEY and CDR2 SVGAGI. Trimming cost V 7 bases and J 1 base; bases outside gene matches: 6. The CDR3 DNA is TGTGCCAGCAAGCGTCTAGCGGGTTCCTACGAGCAGTACTTC. As protein: CASKRLAGSYEQYF.

The chain couples TRBV7-2 to TRBJ2-2; D not resolved. Germline V gene sequence: CDR1 SGHTA, CDR2 FQGNSA. Trimming pared 5 bases from V and 6 bases from J, leaving 7 bases between. This CDR3 has 12 residues. As DNA, the CDR3 is TGTGCCAGCAGCCCCTTTGCCGGGGAGCTGTTTTTT. It encodes CASSPFAGELFF.

The rearrangement uses TRBV15 and TRBJ2-3; TRBD1 agrees at 7 bases. In germline, CDR1 is LNHNV, CDR2 YYDKDF (reference sequence). V gave up 0 bases and J gave up 5 bases; unmatched junction bases: 5. CDR3 length equals 15 residues. CDR3 protein: CATSREPGGVDTQYF. The DNA of the CDR3 is TGTGCCACCAGCAGAGAACCAGGGGGAGTAGATACGCAGTATTTT.

The J gene is TRBJ2-7, the V gene TRBV18; 10 positions agree with TRBD1. V was clipped by 8 bases and J by 6 bases; unmatched bases: 10. This CDR3 comprises 14 residues. Germline V lookup: CDR1 KGHSH, CDR2 LQKENI. CDR3 nucleotide sequence: TGTGCCAGCCGATCCGGGACAGGGGTAGTCGAGCAGTACTTC. It is translated as CASRSGTGVVEQYF. Full variable domain (remainder filled in from reference TRBV18 and TRBJ2-7): NAGVMQNPRHLVRRRGQEARLRCSPMKGHSHVYWYRQLPEEGLKFMVYLQKENIIDESGMPKERFSAEFPKEGPSILRIQQVVRGDSAAYFCASRSGTGVVEQYFGPGTRLTVT.

V and J are TRBV11-2 and TRBJ1-1, with 10 positions matching TRBD1. Germline V gene sequence: CDR1 SGHAT, CDR2 FQNNGV. With V trimmed by 1 base and J by 13 bases, 9 bases remained unmatched. CDR3 length: 14 residues. The CDR3 protein is CASSLGDRGLSGFF. In DNA form, the CDR3 reads TGTGCCAGCAGCTTAGGAGACAGGGGGCTATCAGGTTTCTTT.

This clone has just a few counts. Different DNA sequences within this sample yield the same CDR3. V is TRBV25-1 and J is TRBJ2-1; 9 bases map to TRBD2. From germline, CDR1 is MGHDK and CDR2 SYGVNS. The CDR3 spans 13 residues. V shed 1 base and J 15 bases; nucleotides not matched to a gene: 7. The CDR3 bases are TGTGCCAGCAGTGAATTAACGACTAGCGGATGGTTCTTC. Its translation is CASSELTTSGWFF.

The rearrangement links TRBV5-4 to TRBJ1-3, with 8 bases lining up with TRBD1. The CDR3 consists of 14 residues. Germline CDR1 reads SGHNT; CDR2 reads YYREEE (reference sequence). Losses at the gene ends were 4 bases for V and 6 bases for J; bases not matched to a gene: 6. DNA of the CDR3: TGTGCCAGCAGCATGGACAGGGTGGAAAACACCATATATTTT. Amino acid sequence: CASSMDRVENTIYF. The variable domain in full, completed from reference TRBV5-4 and TRBJ1-3, reads ETGVTQSPTHLIKTRGQQVTLRCSSQSGHNTVSWYQQALGQGPQFIFQYYREEENGRGNFPPRFSGLQFPNYSSELNVNALELDDSALYLCASSMDRVENTIYFGEGSWLTVV.

This sequence joins TRBV7-2 and TRBJ2-2; 7 nucleotides line up with TRBD1. The V gene end was trimmed by 1 base and the J gene end by 0 bases; junction bases not matched to a gene: 5. There are 17 residues in the CDR3. In germline, CDR1 is SGHTA, CDR2 FQGNSA. In DNA form, the CDR3 reads TGTGCCAGCAGCTTAGAAAGACAGGGCTCGAACACCGGGGAGCTGTTTTTT. Translated, it gives CASSLERQGSNTGELFF.

This rearrangement joins TRBV6-6 to TRBJ1-2, with D maybe TRBD1 (6 bases). The CDR3 contains 14 residues. Looked up from germline, CDR1 is MNHNY and CDR2 is SVGAGI (reference sequence). Between the trimmed V and J ends, which lost 4 bases and 4 bases, there was a span of 13 bases. CDR3 coding DNA: TGTGCCAGCAGTTTGCGGACAGAAGGCTATGGCTACACCTTC. Amino acid sequence: CASSLRTEGYGYTF.

The chain links TRBV29-1 to TRBJ2-1; 7 nucleotides align to TRBD2. Losses at the gene ends were 7 bases for V and 6 bases for J; bases not matched to a gene: 6. The CDR3 runs to 12 residues. Germline-derived CDR1 and CDR2 are SQVTM and ANQGSEA. DNA for the CDR3: TGCAGCGCCCGGGAGGCGGGCAATGAGCAGTTCTTC. Translation: CSAREAGNEQFF.

The chain recombines TRBV27 with TRBJ1-1; D is unclear. V lost 2 bases and J lost 1, with 5 bases in between. The CDR3 has 13 amino acids. Germline loops: CDR1 MNHEY, CDR2 SMNVEV (reference sequence). CDR3 bases: TGTGCCAGCAGTTTAGAGGGGAACACTGAAGCTTTCTTT. Translating gives CASSLEGNTEAFF.

V usage is TRBV5-1 and J usage is TRBJ2-7, with D maybe TRBD2 (6 bases). V dropped 5 bases and J dropped 0 bases, with 15 bases sitting between them. The CDR3 spans 15 residues. Germline V lookup: CDR1 SGHRS, CDR2 YFSETQ. The CDR3 loop is CASRREAGSSYEQYF. The CDR3 DNA follows: TGCGCCAGCAGAAGGGAGGCCGGGAGCTCCTACGAGCAGTACTTC.

The chain has TRBV7-9 and TRBJ1-1, with 9 bases identical to TRBD1. The CDR3 extends over 14 amino acids. Germline loops: CDR1 SEHNR, CDR2 FQNEAQ (reference sequence). Unmatched junction bases numbered 12, after V lost 5 bases and J lost 11 bases. CDR3 protein: CASSQDRGIFRAFF. Here the CDR3 DNA reads TGTGCCAGCAGCCAAGACAGGGGGATTTTTAGGGCTTTCTTT.

J is TRBJ2-4 and V is TRBV7-2; TRBD1 matches at 8 bases. Trimming took 0 bases from V and 1 from J; bases not matched to a gene: 5. This CDR3 is 17 amino acids long. CDR1 is SGHTA, CDR2 FQGNSA, per germline. Here the CDR3 reads CASSLAGQGKAKNIQYF. CDR3 sequence (DNA): TGTGCCAGCAGCTTAGCCGGACAGGGCAAGGCCAAAAACATTCAGTACTTC.

V and J are TRBV7-9 and TRBJ2-1, with 8 nucleotides matching TRBD1. CDR3 length equals 15 residues. V trimming: 5 bases; J trimming: 4 bases; junction bases outside the gene matches: 7. CDR1 is SEHNR, CDR2 FQNEAQ, per germline (reference sequence). DNA for the CDR3: TGTGCCAGCAGCCCGGGACAGGAGGATTACAATGAGCAGTTCTTC. Its translation: CASSPGQEDYNEQFF.

This clone was observed a handful of times. V is TRBV10-3 and J is TRBJ2-1, with TRBD1 as a possible D gene (5 bases). Trimming left V 0 bases short and J 0 bases short, with 18 bases between. Germline CDR1 reads ENHRY; CDR2 reads SYGVKD. The CDR3 is 19 amino acids. The CDR3 here is CAISESIGVAPGSYNEQFF. CDR3 sequence (DNA): TGTGCCATCAGTGAGTCGATAGGGGTAGCCCCAGGCTCCTACAATGAGCAGTTCTTC.

On this clone itself: Sequence at one end of the junction differs from germline and may be a read error. The rearrangement uses TRBV5-1 and TRBJ2-5; 8 positions agree with TRBD2. This CDR3 is built from 17 residues. Germline values: CDR1 SGHRS, CDR2 YFSETQ. CDR3 in DNA: TGCGCCAACAGCTTAGGAGCGGGGGTAGGATACCAAGAGACCCAGTACTTC. This gives the protein CANSLGAGVGYQETQYF.

This clone has only a few counts. The rearrangement uses TRBV4-2 and TRBJ2-3; 8 nucleotides agree with TRBD2. The germline gives CDR1 LGHNA, CDR2 YNFKEQ. The CDR3 has 17 amino acids. Unmatched junction bases numbered 7, after V lost 1 base and J lost 1 base. The CDR3 DNA follows: TGTGCCAGCAGCCAAGTACGGGGGGGCCGGGGCACAGATACGCAGTATTTT. Translation: CASSQVRGGRGTDTQYF.

This sequence joins TRBV2 and TRBJ1-1; perhaps TRBD1 as D (6 bases). Germline assignment: CDR1 SNHLY and CDR2 FYNNEI. This CDR3 spans 14 amino acids. The V gene lost 6 bases and the J gene lost 0 bases, with 11 bases spanning the gap. The CDR3 coding sequence is TGTGCCAGCAGCCCCAGGACAGTGAACACTGAAGCTTTCTTT. Encoded protein: CASSPRTVNTEAFF.

This sequence joins TRBV6-1 and TRBJ1-1; D is possibly TRBD1 (6 bases). The CDR3 covers 15 residues. Germline CDR1 MNHNS, CDR2 SASEGT. V shed 2 bases and J shed 5 bases, with 15 bases lying between them. CDR3 residues: CASSETGGSRTEAFF. CDR3 nucleotides: TGTGCCAGCAGTGAAACGGGGGGCAGCAGGACTGAAGCTTTCTTT.

This clone was observed a single time. The chain has TRBV7-9 and TRBJ2-7; 7 bases are a match to TRBD2. The V and J ends lost 7 bases and 5 bases, in that order; junction bases with no gene match: 14. The CDR3 spans 15 residues. CDR1 and CDR2 (germline): SEHNR, FQNEAQ (reference sequence). CDR3 amino acids: CASTLQRKAGNEQYF. The CDR3 coding sequence is TGTGCCAGCACCCTCCAGAGGAAAGCGGGGAACGAGCAGTACTTC.

A few counts support this clone. This sequence joins TRBV5-1 and TRBJ1-1; 7 positions match TRBD1. Germline V gene lookup returns CDR1 SGHRS and CDR2 YFSETQ. The CDR3 is 14 residues long. V trimming: 4 bases; J trimming: 5 bases; junction bases outside the gene matches: 8. The CDR3 DNA follows: TGCGCCAGCAGCCCCGGGACAGAGGGTACTGAAGCTTTCTTT. Encoded protein: CASSPGTEGTEAFF.

V usage is TRBV7-5 and J usage is TRBJ1-1; the table's D call, TRBD1, has no DNA check behind it. TRBV7-5 is a pseudogene segment. This CDR3 has 16 amino acids. DNA of the CDR3: TGTGCCGTATCACCCAGAAGGGGCAGCCTAAACACTGAAGCTTTCTTT. Translating it yields CAVSPRRGSLNTEAFF.

V gene TRBV28 combines with J gene TRBJ1-3; D not resolved. CDR1 is MDHEN, CDR2 SYDVKM, per germline. The CDR3 is 16 amino acids. Trimming cost V 3 bases and J 0 bases, with 12 bases left between them. In DNA form, the CDR3 reads TGTGCCAGCAGTTTTTCTTGGGCGAGCTCTGGAAACACCATATATTTT. Translating it yields CASSFSWASSGNTIYF.

V usage is TRBV6-1 and J usage is TRBJ1-2; D call uncertain. Germline values: CDR1 MNHNS, CDR2 SASEGT. Trimming shortened V by 5 bases and J by 4 bases, and 11 bases separated the two germline ends. This CDR3 contains 13 residues. The chain's CDR3 is CASSPVRLYGYTF. The CDR3 nucleotides are TGTGCCAGCAGTCCTGTTCGACTCTATGGCTACACCTTC.

This chain links TRBV10-2 with TRBJ1-2; no definite D call. CDR1 is WSHSY and CDR2 is SAAADI in the germline V gene. Trimming removed 3 bases at V and 5 bases at J, with 13 bases between. This CDR3 region has 14 residues. The DNA of the CDR3 is TGCGCCAGCAGTGAAGCCAGACAAACTTATGGCTACACCTTC. This gives the protein CASSEARQTYGYTF.

This chain connects TRBV5-1 to TRBJ1-1; a possible D gene is TRBD1 (5 bases). The CDR3 runs to 16 residues. CDR1 and CDR2 from the germline V gene are SGHRS and YFSETQ. V was shortened by 4 bases and J by 0 bases, with 16 bases between the two germline ends. The CDR3 protein is CASSPRTSSMNTEAFF. The CDR3 nucleotides are TGCGCCAGCAGCCCGCGGACATCCTCCATGAACACTGAAGCTTTCTTT.

This clone was counted between two and nine times. Distinct nucleotide sequences in the sample also encode this CDR3. The chain links TRBV6-5 to TRBJ1-3, with D possibly being TRBD1 (5 bases). Germline V gives CDR1 MNHEY, CDR2 SVGAGI. Trimming shortened V by 6 bases and J by 2 bases, and 14 bases separated the two germline ends. The length of the CDR3 is 15 residues. CDR3 nucleotides: TGTGCCAGCAGCCGGGTACGGGGGGCTGGAAACACCATATATTTT. This encodes CASSRVRGAGNTIYF.

The chain joins TRBV2 to TRBJ2-7; 7 bases are a match to TRBD1. Germline V gene lookup returns CDR1 SNHLY and CDR2 FYNNEI. The CDR3 runs to 12 residues. The trim removed 6 bases at V and 8 bases at J, leaving 7 bases unmatched. In nucleotides, the CDR3 is TGTGCCAGCAGGAGGGACAGCCTTCAGCAGTACTTC. It translates to CASRRDSLQQYF. Based on the CDR3 plus reference TRBV2 and TRBJ2-7, the full variable domain is EPEVTQTPSHQVTQMGQEVILRCVPISNHLYFYWYRQILGQKVEFLVSFYNNEISEKSEIFDDQFSVERPDGSNFTLKIRSTKLEDSAMYFCASRRDSLQQYFGPGTRLTVT.

This clone was observed a handful of times. V gene TRBV9 combines with J gene TRBJ1-4, with a possible D match to TRBD1 (5 bases). CDR1 is SGDLS and CDR2 is YYNGEE in the germline V gene. Trimming took 2 bases from V and 3 from J, leaving 8 bases between them. This CDR3 is 14 amino acids long. For the CDR3, the DNA is TGTGCCAGCAGCGTGGGAGGGGCTAATGAAAAACTGTTTTTT. Translation: CASSVGGANEKLFF.